This record concerns one T cell receptor beta chain sequence. CDR3 size: 17 residues. CDR1 is KGHDR, CDR2 SFDVKD, per germline. Trimming took 0 bases from V and 1 from J; bases not matched to a gene: 2. The data belong to a study of CD8 T cells in Susac syndrome. TEMRA cells were FACS-enriched, unlike CD8+ and CD4+ T cells, which were negatively isolated. RNA totalling roughly 0.45 to 1 ug underwent reverse transcription with random hexamers. A multiplex approach, immunoSEQ multiplex PCR, amplified TCR beta CDR3 across 54 Vbeta and 13 Jbeta. TCRdb reprocessed the immunoSEQ multiplex PCR reads with MiXCR, giving one entry per CDR3 protein. In the table there are some 70,000 distinct CDR3 sequences, over 85% of which are singletons.

The chain couples TRBV24-1 to TRBJ2-3, with 11 bases lining up with TRBD2. The receptor was isolated from a human donor with multiple sclerosis. The material sequenced was CD8+ T cells from PBMCs. The DNA for the CDR3 is TGTGCCACCAGTGATTTGACTAGCGGGGGTGGCACAGATACGCAGTATTTT. Protein sequence: CATSDLTSGGGTDTQYF.